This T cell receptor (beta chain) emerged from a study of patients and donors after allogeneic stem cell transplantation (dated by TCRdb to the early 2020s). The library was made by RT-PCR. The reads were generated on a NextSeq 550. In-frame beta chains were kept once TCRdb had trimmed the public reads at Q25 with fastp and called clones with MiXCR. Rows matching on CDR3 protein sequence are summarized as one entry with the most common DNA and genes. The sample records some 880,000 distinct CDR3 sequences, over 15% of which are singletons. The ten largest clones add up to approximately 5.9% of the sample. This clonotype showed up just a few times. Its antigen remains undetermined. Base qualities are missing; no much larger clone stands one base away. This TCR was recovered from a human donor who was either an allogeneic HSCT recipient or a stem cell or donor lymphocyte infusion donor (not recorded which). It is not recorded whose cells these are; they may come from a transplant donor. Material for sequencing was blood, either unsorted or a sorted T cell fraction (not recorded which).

The CDR3 sequence is CASSLGPRTGLSPGELFF. The sequence in DNA is TGTGCCAGCAGCTTAGGACCAAGGACAGGGTTAAGTCCCGGGGAGCTGTTTTTT. The rearrangement joined TRBV11-1 to TRBJ2-2, with 8 central nucleotides matching TRBD1. After removal of 1 base from V and 6 bases from J, the junction retains 13 bases not matched to a gene. CDR1 SGHAT and CDR2 FQDESV are derived from the germline V gene (reference sequence). Taken from cysteine to phenylalanine, the CDR3 has 18 residues. Of all the DNA, just the CDR3 is kept, 54 bases in frame from base 1.